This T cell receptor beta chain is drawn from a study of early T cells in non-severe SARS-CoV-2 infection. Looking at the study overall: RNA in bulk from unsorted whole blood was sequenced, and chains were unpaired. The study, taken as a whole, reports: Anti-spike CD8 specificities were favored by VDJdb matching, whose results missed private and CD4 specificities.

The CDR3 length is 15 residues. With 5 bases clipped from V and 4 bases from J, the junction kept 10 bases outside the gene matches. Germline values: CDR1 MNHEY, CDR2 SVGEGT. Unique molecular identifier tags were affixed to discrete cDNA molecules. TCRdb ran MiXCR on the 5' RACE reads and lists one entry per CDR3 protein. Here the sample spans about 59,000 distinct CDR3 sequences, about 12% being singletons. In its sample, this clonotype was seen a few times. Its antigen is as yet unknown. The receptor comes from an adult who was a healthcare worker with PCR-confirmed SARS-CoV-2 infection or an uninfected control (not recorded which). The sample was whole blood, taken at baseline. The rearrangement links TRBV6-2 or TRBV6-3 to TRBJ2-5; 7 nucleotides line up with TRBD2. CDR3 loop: CASSPSFSGGETQYF. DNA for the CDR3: TGTGCCAGCAGTCCCTCGTTTTCGGGGGGAGAGACCCAGTACTTC.